This T cell receptor beta chain is from a study of blood T cell repertoires in COVID-19. Study summary: From T cells, B-cell-depleted T cells, or PBMCs came the material, which was cDNA or gDNA.

Per the original data handling: The authors estimated nucleated cell counts from reference gene primer amplification. Repertoires were generated with immunoSEQ multiplex PCR, while TCRdb's copy carries only in-frame clones and drops some. V and J calls and clone size are those listed in that table; D and trimming were worked out from the DNA. Among around 620,000 clones, about 90% were seen once, and the ten largest hold 0.2% to 0.3%. The germline CDR1 and CDR2 sequences are SGHRS and YFSETQ. Trimming cost V 0 bases and J 0 bases, with 25 bases left between them. There are 21 residues in the CDR3. J is TRBJ2-1 and V is TRBV5-1; D possibly corresponds to TRBD1 (5 bases). Sample: peripheral blood. The origin of this receptor is a young woman with acute or convalescent COVID-19. The CDR3 nucleotides read TGCGCCAGCAGCTTGGATACCGTAGGGGTCGTGTTGAGGCCCTCCTACAATGAGCAGTTCTTC. This sequence encodes CASSLDTVGVVLRPSYNEQFF.